These T cell receptor beta chains were read from a single sample in a study of blood T cell repertoires in COVID-19. Only in-frame clones appear in the TCRdb table, and some are missing; sequencing was by immunoSEQ multiplex PCR. The repertoire holds 400,000 to 550,000 clones, with 70% to 90% as singletons. Sequenced input: PBMCs or T cells enriched from blood (not recorded which). These receptors were taken from a woman aged 18 to 35 with acute COVID-19. Each CDR3 is given with its conserved first and last residue. A D gene is named only where the DNA matches it firmly. The size of a clone is reported for some rows only, either as once, few or many, or as a class for expanded clones.

>TRBV7-2|TRBJ2-1|NA|NA
CASSSLRVEQFF
TGTGCCAGCAGCTCCCTCAGGGTTGAGCAGTTCTTC
>TRBV27|TRBJ2-7|TRBD1|NA
CASLGTGGLYEQYF
TGTGCCAGCTTAGGGACAGGGGGACTCTACGAGCAGTACTTC
>TRBV7-2|TRBJ2-1|NA|once
CASSYPPSERSSYNEQFF
TGTGCCAGCAGCTACCCTCCTAGCGAGAGGAGCTCCTACAATGAGCAGTTCTTC
>TRBV7-9|TRBJ1-5|NA|NA
CASSLGQGNQPQHF
TGTGCCAGCAGCTTAGGGCAGGGCAATCAGCCCCAGCATTTT
>TRBV29-1|TRBJ1-1|NA|NA
CSVEELSMNTEAFF
TGCAGCGTTGAAGAGCTATCGATGAACACTGAAGCTTTCTTT
>TRBV5-1|TRBJ1-1|TRBD1|NA
CASKNTGATEAFF
TGCGCCAGCAAAAACACAGGGGCCACTGAAGCTTTCTTT
>TRBV27|TRBJ2-7|TRBD1|NA
CASSFHRGQAYEQYF
TGTGCCAGCAGTTTCCACAGGGGGCAAGCCTACGAGCAGTACTTC
>TRBV6-5|TRBJ2-7|NA|NA
CASSYGEKGGRYEQYF
TGTGCCAGCAGTTACGGCGAAAAGGGAGGAAGGTACGAGCAGTACTTC
>TRBV7-9|TRBJ1-5|NA|NA
CASSSSGGEVGQPQHF
TGTGCCAGCAGCTCGTCGGGGGGAGAAGTCGGTCAGCCCCAGCATTTT
>TRBV10-3|TRBJ2-7|TRBD2|NA
CAIGRLAGGSSYEQYF
TGTGCCATCGGGAGACTAGCGGGAGGGAGCTCCTACGAGCAGTACTTC
>TRBV19|TRBJ2-5|TRBD1|many
CASSIEGQGQETQYF
TGTGCCAGTAGTATAGAGGGACAGGGTCAAGAGACCCAGTACTTC
>TRBV13|TRBJ1-1|NA|NA
CASSSGGTEAFF
TGTGCCAGCAGCTCCGGAGGCACTGAAGCTTTCTTT
>TRBV12-5|TRBJ1-5|NA|NA
CASGKTGNQHF
TGTGCTAGTGGTAAAACAGGGAACCAGCATTTT
>TRBV19|TRBJ2-6|NA|NA
CASKGVGSGANVLTF
TGTGCCAGTAAGGGGGTAGGGTCTGGGGCCAACGTCCTGACTTTC
>TRBV12-5|TRBJ1-1|NA|NA
CASGLNHRARGYNTEAFF
TGTGCTAGTGGTTTAAACCACAGGGCCCGGGGCTATAACACTGAAGCTTTCTTT
>TRBV5-5|TRBJ1-6|NA|NA
CASSLTGLNSPLHF
TGTGCCAGCAGCTTGACAGGGTTGAATTCACCCCTCCACTTT
>TRBV5-1|TRBJ2-7|NA|NA
CASSPGEGEQYF
TGCGCCAGCAGCCCAGGGGAGGGCGAGCAGTACTTC